This T cell receptor (beta chain) was sequenced in a study of identical twins. Broader study findings: The abundant beta clonotypes from cord blood had fewer insertions, and memory repertoires had none of this.

TCRdb called the 5' RACE reads again in MiXCR, with one record for every CDR3 protein. The table shows some 730,000 distinct CDR3 sequences, with 15% to 20% occurring only once. The sample holds a few counts of this clonotype. Its specificity is unknown. The CDR3 loop spans 15 amino acids. With 4 bases clipped from V and 1 base from J, the junction kept 6 bases outside the gene matches. CDR1 and CDR2 (germline): LGHNA, YSLEER. These data were likewise used in another study, on T cells expressing NK-cell markers. This second study notes: As a fraction of CD8+ T cells, dominant NKG2C+ clonotypes reached about 1.0-7.0% in six donors. Uncertainty persisted over the HCMV specificity of expanded NKG2C+ T cell clones.

The rearrangement links TRBV4-3 to TRBJ2-7, with 8 bases that match TRBD2. The sequenced material came from PBMCs. The source of this sequence is a woman aged 18-30 years in good health. The CDR3 bases are TGCGCCAGCAGCCCCAAAGTAGCGGGGTCCTACGAGCAGTACTTC. Translation gives CASSPKVAGSYEQYF.